The rows below give T cell receptor beta chains drawn from one sample of a study of blood T cell repertoires in COVID-19. Using immunoSEQ multiplex PCR, the repertoire was profiled, and TCRdb retains in-frame clones only, with some absent. The sample lists some 240,000 clones, less than 85% occurring once. Input material: peripheral blood. These receptors were obtained from a woman in her 70s with acute or convalescent COVID-19. Each CDR3 is given with its conserved first and last residue. The D gene is left open where the match is weak. The size entry is marked missing in some rows and otherwise reads once, few, many or a size class.

V: TRBV6-2/TRBV6-3
D: TRBD2
size: -
J: TRBJ2-7
CDR3: CASSRSSGVAYEQYF
DNA: TGTGCCAGCAGCCGTTCTAGCGGGGTGGCCTACGAGCAGTACTTC

V: TRBV6-2/TRBV6-3
D: -
size: -
J: TRBJ1-2
CDR3: CASSYDEGYGYTF
DNA: TGTGCCAGCAGTTACGACGAGGGTTACGGCTACACCTTC

V: TRBV4-1
D: TRBD2
size: -
J: TRBJ2-5
CDR3: CASSHENSGVETQYF
DNA: TGCGCCAGCAGCCATGAGAATAGCGGGGTTGAGACCCAGTACTTC

V: TRBV5-1
D: -
size: many
J: TRBJ2-7
CDR3: CASSTGTFDEQYF
DNA: TGCGCCAGCAGCACGGGAACTTTTGACGAGCAGTACTTC

V: TRBV6-5
D: TRBD2
size: -
J: TRBJ2-7
CDR3: CASSYRERGDYEQYF
DNA: TGTGCCAGCAGTTACCGCGAGCGGGGGGACTACGAGCAGTACTTC

V: TRBV9
D: TRBD1
size: -
J: TRBJ1-6
CDR3: CASSGYRGRDSPLHF
DNA: TGTGCCAGCAGCGGATACAGGGGGCGGGATTCACCCCTCCACTTT

V: TRBV9
D: -
size: few
J: TRBJ2-2
CDR3: CASSPSGNTGELFF
DNA: TGTGCCAGCAGCCCGTCAGGGAACACCGGGGAGCTGTTTTTT

V: TRBV11-1
D: TRBD2
size: -
J: TRBJ2-5
CDR3: CASSLQAGGETQYF
DNA: TGTGCCAGCAGCTTACAGGCGGGGGGAGAGACCCAGTACTTC

V: TRBV30
D: -
size: -
J: TRBJ2-6
CDR3: CAWSVSRGTNVLTF
DNA: TGTGCCTGGAGTGTCTCCAGGGGAACCAACGTCCTGACTTTC

V: TRBV21-1
D: -
size: -
J: TRBJ2-7
CDR3: CASSTPQGGYEQYF
DNA: TGTGCCAGCAGCACACCTCAGGGGGGCTACGAGCAGTACTTC

V: TRBV5-6
D: TRBD1
size: -
J: TRBJ2-1
CDR3: CASSLGPGQGVNEQFF
DNA: TGTGCCAGCAGCTTGGGTCCGGGACAGGGGGTGAATGAGCAGTTCTTC

V: TRBV3-1/TRBV3-2
D: -
size: -
J: TRBJ1-2
CDR3: CASSQDLGTRGYTF
DNA: TGTGCCAGCAGCCAAGATCTCGGTACGAGGGGCTACACCTTC

V: TRBV6-2/TRBV6-3
D: TRBD1
size: -
J: TRBJ1-6
CDR3: CASSPASTGRNSPLHF
DNA: TGTGCCAGCAGTCCCGCATCGACAGGGCGGAATTCACCCCTCCACTTT

V: TRBV24-1
D: -
size: -
J: TRBJ2-5
CDR3: CATSDGGKTEQETQYF
DNA: TGTGCCACCAGTGATGGGGGGAAGACAGAACAAGAGACCCAGTACTTC

V: TRBV6-1
D: -
size: -
J: TRBJ2-2
CDR3: CASSETWNTGELFF
DNA: TGTGCCAGCAGTGAAACTTGGAACACCGGGGAGCTGTTTTTT

V: TRBV3-1/TRBV3-2
D: -
size: -
J: TRBJ1-2
CDR3: CASSQDLEGFTYGYTF
DNA: TGTGCCAGCAGCCAAGATCTAGAGGGATTTACCTATGGCTACACCTTC

V: TRBV27
D: TRBD2
size: -
J: TRBJ2-3
CDR3: CASSPRTSGETDTQYF
DNA: TGTGCCAGCAGTCCCCGGACTAGCGGAGAGACAGATACGCAGTATTTT

V: TRBV10-2
D: -
size: -
J: TRBJ2-7
CDR3: CASKYPGKIEQYF
DNA: TGCGCCAGCAAGTATCCCGGGAAGATCGAGCAGTACTTC

V: TRBV5-6
D: -
size: -
J: TRBJ2-3
CDR3: CASSLRATGRLTDTQYF
DNA: TGTGCCAGCAGCTTGAGGGCGACAGGGAGGCTTACAGATACGCAGTATTTT

V: TRBV19
D: -
size: -
J: TRBJ2-5
CDR3: CASSIRGGVGETQYF
DNA: TGTGCCAGTAGTATACGAGGCGGGGTGGGAGAGACCCAGTACTTC

V: TRBV27
D: -
size: -
J: TRBJ1-4
CDR3: CASKPFTGGSDEKLFF
DNA: TGTGCCAGCAAACCCTTCACGGGGGGCTCGGATGAAAAACTGTTTTTT

V: TRBV7-9
D: TRBD2
size: -
J: TRBJ2-5
CDR3: CASSRTSPETQYF
DNA: TGTGCCAGCAGCCGGACTAGTCCAGAGACCCAGTACTTC

V: TRBV6-2/TRBV6-3
D: TRBD2
size: -
J: TRBJ2-3
CDR3: CASSYPLLGLALHSDTQYF
DNA: TGTGCCAGCAGTTACCCACTTCTTGGACTAGCCCTCCATTCAGATACGCAGTATTTT

V: TRBV2
D: -
size: few
J: TRBJ2-3
CDR3: CASSTRDTDTQYF
DNA: TGTGCCTCATCAACGAGGGATACAGATACGCAGTATTTT

V: TRBV6-4
D: TRBD1
size: few
J: TRBJ1-5
CDR3: CASSQTGTGGQPQHF
DNA: TGTGCCAGCAGTCAAACCGGGACAGGGGGACAGCCCCAGCATTTT

V: TRBV7-8
D: -
size: -
J: TRBJ1-2
CDR3: CASSLSRVNYGYTF
DNA: TGTGCCAGCAGCCTCAGCAGGGTCAACTATGGCTACACCTTC

V: TRBV5-6
D: -
size: -
J: TRBJ2-3
CDR3: CASSFRRGQSTDTQYF
DNA: TGTGCCAGCAGCTTTAGGCGAGGACAGAGCACAGATACGCAGTATTTT

V: TRBV7-2
D: TRBD2
size: -
J: TRBJ2-7
CDR3: CASSLKASGFYEQYF
DNA: TGTGCCAGCAGCTTAAAGGCTAGCGGGTTCTACGAGCAGTACTTC

V: TRBV7-8
D: -
size: -
J: TRBJ2-5
CDR3: CASSPGAGAQTQYF
DNA: TGTGCCAGCAGCCCAGGGGCGGGGGCGCAGACCCAGTACTTC

V: TRBV3-1/TRBV3-2
D: TRBD1
size: few
J: TRBJ2-4
CDR3: CASSLREQGNIQYF
DNA: TGTGCCAGCAGCCTCAGGGAACAGGGGAACATTCAGTACTTC

V: TRBV5-6
D: -
size: -
J: TRBJ1-5
CDR3: CASSFYGAGGNQPQHF
DNA: TGTGCCAGCAGCTTTTATGGGGCAGGCGGCAATCAGCCCCAGCATTTT

V: TRBV6-5
D: -
size: -
J: TRBJ2-1
CDR3: CASTLFGEQFF
DNA: TGTGCCAGCACCTTGTTTGGCGAGCAGTTCTTC

V: TRBV24-1
D: TRBD1
size: -
J: TRBJ2-5
CDR3: CATSDARTGAETQYF
DNA: TGTGCCACCAGTGATGCACGGACAGGGGCGGAGACCCAGTACTTC

V: TRBV5-1
D: -
size: -
J: TRBJ1-2
CDR3: CASSLGGVQSNYGYTF
DNA: TGCGCCAGCAGCTTAGGAGGGGTACAGTCTAACTATGGCTACACCTTC

V: TRBV9
D: TRBD2
size: -
J: TRBJ2-3
CDR3: CASSVTSGGLSTDTQYF
DNA: TGTGCCAGCAGCGTCACTAGCGGGGGCCTTAGCACAGATACGCAGTATTTT

V: TRBV7-3
D: -
size: -
J: TRBJ2-6
CDR3: CASSNQGSGANVLTF
DNA: TGTGCCAGCAGCAACCAGGGCTCTGGGGCCAACGTCCTGACTTTC